This T cell receptor (beta chain) was recorded in a study of blood T cell repertoires in COVID-19. Here immunoSEQ multiplex PCR was the method, and the copy in TCRdb shows in-frame clones only, minus some. This table holds tens of thousands of clones, 85% found once. The CDR3 runs to 11 residues. Per germline, CDR1 MNHEY and CDR2 SMNVEV (reference sequence). V was shortened by 6 bases and J by 5 bases, with 5 bases between the two germline ends. The TCR comes from a human donor in a cohort sampled during active COVID-19. Input material: peripheral blood. This rearrangement joins TRBV27 to TRBJ2-1, with D unresolved. Here the CDR3 DNA reads TGTGCCAGCAGCCAAAACAATGAGCAGTTCTTC. Its protein product is CASSQNNEQFF.